These 23 T cell receptor beta chains originate from one sample sequenced in a study of radiotherapy plus CTLA-4 blockade in lung cancer. Libraries were prepared by immunoSEQ multiplex PCR; TCRdb keeps only in-frame clonotypes and omits some of them. Of about 85,000 clones in the sample, about 90% are singletons; the top ten hold 2% to 2.5%. The input for sequencing was peripheral blood, taken from a patient treated with radiotherapy plus ipilimumab. These receptors were taken from a human donor with non-small cell lung cancer who had a partial response to radiotherapy plus ipilimumab.

The chain employs TRBV4-1 and TRBJ1-1, with no clear D. This CDR3 is 16 amino acids long. V was shortened by 0 bases and J by 6 bases, with 17 bases between the two germline ends. Germline CDR1 MGHRA, CDR2 YSYEKL. The CDR3 loop reads CASSQDRGWFRAEAFF. The CDR3 DNA is TGCGCCAGCAGCCAAGATCGCGGGTGGTTTCGCGCTGAAGCTTTCTTT.

The chain joins TRBV21-1 to TRBJ1-5; the tabulated D call, TRBD1, remains unverified against the DNA. TRBV21-1 is annotated as a pseudogene. This CDR3 has 17 amino acids. In DNA form, the CDR3 reads TGTGCCAGCAGCATTAAAACAGGGTGGGTCGGCAATCAGCCCCAGCATTTT. As protein: CASSIKTGWVGNQPQHF.

The rearrangement uses TRBV2 and TRBJ2-6; 10 bases map to TRBD1. The CDR3 sequence is 15 residues long. V dropped 11 bases and J dropped 0; count of bases not matched to a gene: 4. Germline CDR1 reads SNHLY; CDR2 reads FYNNEI. CDR3 sequence reads: CAGGQGSSGANVLTF. DNA for the CDR3: TGTGCCGGGGGACAGGGGTCCTCTGGGGCCAACGTCCTGACTTTC.

This chain uses TRBV7-9 with TRBJ2-2; no clear D gene. Germline V CDR1 and CDR2: SEHNR, FQNEAQ (reference sequence). The germline V and J ends were trimmed by 1 base and 3 bases, with 6 bases remaining between them. CDR3 length: 14 amino acids. CDR3 in DNA: TGTGCCAGCAGCTTAGAGCTAGACACCGGGGAGCTGTTTTTT. It encodes CASSLELDTGELFF.

The chain couples TRBV7-6 to TRBJ2-2; maybe TRBD1 (5 bases). Germline-derived CDR1 and CDR2 are SGHVS and FNYEAQ. Trimming pared 5 bases from V and 5 bases from J, leaving 15 bases between. The CDR3 runs to 15 residues. The CDR3 protein is CASSQGLKWTGELFF. The CDR3 DNA reads TGTGCCAGCAGCCAGGGCCTTAAGTGGACCGGGGAGCTGTTTTTT.

The chain employs TRBV5-1 and TRBJ2-7, with 7 positions matching TRBD1. The CDR3 covers 15 residues. J gave up 0 bases and V 6 bases, and 9 bases lay outside the gene matches. The germline gives CDR1 SGHRS, CDR2 YFSETQ. The CDR3 here is CASNRDSVASYEQYF. CDR3 sequence (DNA): TGCGCCAGCAACCGGGACAGTGTAGCCTCCTACGAGCAGTACTTC. The variable domain in full, completed from reference TRBV5-1 and TRBJ2-7, reads KAGVTQTPRYLIKTRGQQVTLSCSPISGHRSVSWYQQTPGQGLQFLFEYFSETQRNKGNFPGRFSGRQFSNSRSEMNVSTLELGDSALYLCASNRDSVASYEQYFGPGTRLTVT.

The chain uses TRBV6-5 and TRBJ1-1; D not certain. With 10 bases removed from V and 0 bases from J, the gap between germline ends came to 12 bases. The CDR3 has 13 residues. The germline CDR1 and CDR2 sequences are MNHEY and SVGAGI. CDR3 region: CATLRALNTEAFF. In DNA form, the CDR3 reads TGTGCCACATTGCGGGCCCTGAACACTGAAGCTTTCTTT.

The chain links TRBV4-1 to TRBJ1-5, with 7 positions matching TRBD1. Trimming took 9 bases from V and 6 from J; bases not matched to a gene: 17. The CDR3 is 16 residues long. CDR1 and CDR2 from the germline V gene are MGHRA and YSYEKL. As DNA, the CDR3 is TGCGCCAGTTCACTAAGTTTCGGGACAGACAGTCAGCCCCAGCATTTT. Amino acids: CASSLSFGTDSQPQHF.

This clone was picked up a small number of times. This chain uses TRBV25-1 with TRBJ1-2; D may be TRBD1 (6 bases). V was pared by 6 bases and J by 4 bases, with 15 bases between. This CDR3 region has 14 residues. The germline V gene has CDR1 MGHDK and CDR2 SYGVNS. Here the CDR3 reads CASSYRDPSYGYTF. In DNA, the CDR3 is TGTGCCAGCAGCTACAGGGACCCCTCCTATGGCTACACCTTC.

V and J are TRBV5-1 and TRBJ1-2; weak D call: TRBD1 (6 bases). The V and J ends lost 0 bases and 1 base respectively, with 7 bases between them. Germline V gives CDR1 SGHRS, CDR2 YFSETQ. The CDR3 is 14 amino acids. The CDR3 protein is CASSLGGGNYGYTF. CDR3 coding DNA: TGCGCCAGCAGCTTGGGAGGGGGTAACTATGGCTACACCTTC.

V and J are TRBV2 and TRBJ2-2, with 8 bases matching TRBD1. Germline values: CDR1 SNHLY, CDR2 FYNNEI. There are 14 residues in the CDR3. V lost 7 bases, J lost 3 bases, and 4 bases stayed unmatched. The CDR3 nucleotides read TGTGCCAGCAAGGAACAGGGGGACACCGGGGAGCTGTTTTTT. Translation: CASKEQGDTGELFF.

The sample holds a few counts of this clone. The CDR3 nucleotides are TGTGCCAGCAGTTACCCGACAGCGGGAGGGCCCGGCGAGCAGTACTTC. Amino acids: CASSYPTAGGPGEQYF. The genes are TRBV6-6 and TRBJ2-7; 10 nucleotides match TRBD2. This CDR3 contains 16 residues. The V segment lost 2 bases and the J segment 6 bases; nucleotides outside the gene matches: 10. Germline V gene data show CDR1 as MNHNY and CDR2 as SVGAGI (reference sequence).

The rearrangement joins TRBV19 to TRBJ2-6; weak D call: TRBD1 (5 bases). Trimming pared 11 bases from V and 2 bases from J, leaving 25 bases between. The CDR3 consists of 18 residues. Germline V gene lookup returns CDR1 LNHDA and CDR2 SQIVND (reference sequence). The CDR3 loop reads CAGNRIGQGMAGANVLTF. The CDR3 DNA is TGTGCCGGTAACCGAATCGGGCAGGGTATGGCTGGGGCCAACGTCCTGACTTTC.

The rearrangement joins TRBV18 to TRBJ1-2; the D gene is possibly TRBD1 (6 bases). CDR3 length equals 15 residues. Germline CDR1 KGHSH, CDR2 LQKENI. V was shortened by 0 bases and J by 6 bases, with 14 bases between the two germline ends. CDR3 loop: CASSPPSQGKDGYTF. CDR3 coding DNA: TGTGCCAGCTCACCACCCTCTCAGGGGAAGGATGGCTACACCTTC. Together with reference TRBV18 and TRBJ1-2, the CDR3 gives the full variable domain: NAGVMQNPRHLVRRRGQEARLRCSPMKGHSHVYWYRQLPEEGLKFMVYLQKENIIDESGMPKERFSAEFPKEGPSILRIQQVVRGDSAAYFCASSPPSQGKDGYTFGSGTRLTVV.

The genes are TRBV7-2 and TRBJ2-7; 9 bases align to TRBD1. The V segment lost 6 bases and the J segment 0 bases; nucleotides outside the gene matches: 6. CDR3 length: 15 residues. Germline loops: CDR1 SGHTA, CDR2 FQGNSA. For the CDR3, the DNA is TGTGCCAGCAGACCAACAGGGGGCAGCTCCTACGAGCAGTACTTC. Protein: CASRPTGGSSYEQYF.

The V call is TRBV18, the J call TRBJ1-5; no firm D call. The CDR3 length is 14 residues. Germline lookup yields CDR1 KGHSH and CDR2 LQKENI. Between the trimmed V and J ends, which lost 0 bases and 9 bases, there was a span of 12 bases. The CDR3 loop reads CASSPPSQAGPQHF. The DNA of the CDR3 is TGTGCCAGCTCACCACCTTCCCAGGCCGGGCCCCAGCATTTT.

V is TRBV7-9 and J is TRBJ2-5; TRBD2 matches 7 bases. This CDR3 is 12 amino acids long. Trimming cost V 4 bases and J 8 bases; bases outside gene matches: 4. Germline CDR1 SEHNR, CDR2 FQNEAQ (reference sequence). CDR3 in DNA: TGTGCCAGCAGCTCCGGGGAGGGAACCCAGTACTTC. Protein sequence: CASSSGEGTQYF.

V usage is TRBV19 and J usage is TRBJ1-5; perhaps TRBD1 as D (5 bases). This CDR3 has 14 residues. The V and J ends lost 2 bases and 0 bases respectively, with 5 bases between them. Germline V gene data show CDR1 as LNHDA and CDR2 as SQIVND (reference sequence). CDR3 amino acids: CASSITGSNQPQHF. The CDR3 DNA sequence: TGTGCCAGTAGTATAACAGGTAGCAATCAGCCCCAGCATTTT.

The chain employs TRBV4-1 and TRBJ2-1; a weak D match, TRBD2 (5 bases). Looked up from germline, CDR1 is MGHRA and CDR2 is YSYEKL. Trimming removed 5 bases from V and 5 bases from J, with 16 bases in between. CDR3 size: 15 residues. The chain's CDR3 is CASSSPSVANNEQFF. The CDR3 nucleotides read TGCGCCAGCAGCTCCCCATCGGTAGCGAACAATGAGCAGTTCTTC.

The chain uses TRBV28 and TRBJ1-2, with a tentative D call TRBD1 (5 bases). Trimming stripped 5 bases from V and 4 bases from J, with 14 bases between. This CDR3 region has 14 residues. Germline loops: CDR1 MDHEN, CDR2 SYDVKM. CDR3 nucleotide sequence: TGTGCCAGCAGTCCCCATTCGGGGGGCTATGGCTACACCTTC. Translation: CASSPHSGGYGYTF.

This chain's CDR3 is CASSLRAVNYNEQFF. CDR3 coding DNA: TGTGCCAGCAGTTTAAGAGCGGTCAATTACAATGAGCAGTTCTTC. The V gene is TRBV27, the J gene TRBJ2-1, with D perhaps matching TRBD2 (5 bases). The V end was cut by 2 bases, the J end by 4 bases, with 12 bases between. Germline CDR1 is MNHEY and CDR2 is SMNVEV (reference sequence). The CDR3 runs 15 residues.

The gene calls are TRBV28 and TRBJ2-3; maybe TRBD2 (6 bases). Deletions cut 6 bases from V and 0 bases from J, with 19 bases between. This CDR3 is built from 17 residues. Germline values: CDR1 MDHEN, CDR2 SYDVKM. The CDR3 DNA follows: TGTGCCAGCAGCTCTAGCGCATACCGCTCTAGCACAGATACGCAGTATTTT. It is translated as CASSSSAYRSSTDTQYF.

Worth noting for this clone: A much larger clonotype is one base distant, so this may be a read error. The rearrangement joins TRBV7-9 to TRBJ2-3; D gene uncertain. This CDR3 is 11 amino acids long. V lost 5 bases and J 2 bases, leaving 2 bases between the germline ends. CDR1 and CDR2 from the germline V gene are SEHNR and FQNEAQ (reference sequence). The DNA for the CDR3 is TGTGCCAGCAGCCACACAGATACGCAGTATTTT. Encoded protein: CASSHTDTQYF.